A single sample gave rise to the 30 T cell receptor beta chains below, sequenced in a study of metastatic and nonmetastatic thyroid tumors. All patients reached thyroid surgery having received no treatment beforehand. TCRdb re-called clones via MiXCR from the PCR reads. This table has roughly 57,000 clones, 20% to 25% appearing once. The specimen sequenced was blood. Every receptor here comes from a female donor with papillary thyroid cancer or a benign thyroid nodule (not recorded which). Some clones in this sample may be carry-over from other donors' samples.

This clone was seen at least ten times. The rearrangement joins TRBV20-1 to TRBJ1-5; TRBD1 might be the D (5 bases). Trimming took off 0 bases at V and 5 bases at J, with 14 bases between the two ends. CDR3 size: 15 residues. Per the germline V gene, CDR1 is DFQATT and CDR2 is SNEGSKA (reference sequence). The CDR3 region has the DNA TGCAGTGCTAGAGATCTCCGTACGGGGCATCAGCCCCAGCATTTT. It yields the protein CSARDLRTGHQPQHF.

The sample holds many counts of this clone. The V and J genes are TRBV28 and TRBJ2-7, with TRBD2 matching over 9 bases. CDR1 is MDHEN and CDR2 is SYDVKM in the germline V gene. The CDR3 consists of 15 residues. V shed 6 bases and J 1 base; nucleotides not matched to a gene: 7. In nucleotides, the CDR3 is TGTGCCAGCAGACTTACGACTAGCGGTTCCTACGAGCAGTACTTC. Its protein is CASRLTTSGSYEQYF.

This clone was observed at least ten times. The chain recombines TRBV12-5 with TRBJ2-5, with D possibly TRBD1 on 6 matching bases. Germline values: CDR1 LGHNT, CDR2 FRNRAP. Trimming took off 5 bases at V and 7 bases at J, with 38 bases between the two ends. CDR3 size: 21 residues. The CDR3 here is CASGPPPQGWGPSEIPRTQYF. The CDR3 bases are TGTGCTAGTGGTCCTCCTCCCCAGGGGTGGGGGCCCTCCGAAATCCCCAGGACCCAGTACTTC.

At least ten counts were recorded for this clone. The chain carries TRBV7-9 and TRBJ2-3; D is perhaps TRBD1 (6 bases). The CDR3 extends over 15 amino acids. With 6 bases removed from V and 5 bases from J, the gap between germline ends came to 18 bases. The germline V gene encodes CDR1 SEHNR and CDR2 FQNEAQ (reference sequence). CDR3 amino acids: CASSLNRVRGDTQYF. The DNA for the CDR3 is TGTGCCAGCAGTTTGAACAGGGTTAGAGGAGATACGCAGTATTTT.

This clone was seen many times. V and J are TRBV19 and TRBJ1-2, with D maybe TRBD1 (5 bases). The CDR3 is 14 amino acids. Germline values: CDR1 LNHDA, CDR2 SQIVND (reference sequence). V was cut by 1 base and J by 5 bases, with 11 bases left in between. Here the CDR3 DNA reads TGTGCCAGTAGTATAGGGGACGTGAGATATGGCTACACCTTC. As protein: CASSIGDVRYGYTF.

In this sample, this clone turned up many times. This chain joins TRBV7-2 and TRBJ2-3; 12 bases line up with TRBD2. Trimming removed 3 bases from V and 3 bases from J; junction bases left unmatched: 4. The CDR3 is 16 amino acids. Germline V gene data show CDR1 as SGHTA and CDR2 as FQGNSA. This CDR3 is CASSLLLAGGTDTQYF. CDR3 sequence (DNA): TGTGCCAGCAGCTTGCTACTAGCGGGAGGTACAGATACGCAGTATTTT. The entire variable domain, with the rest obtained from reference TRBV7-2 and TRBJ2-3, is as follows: GAGVSQSPSNKVTEKGKDVELRCDPISGHTALYWYRQSLGQGLEFLIYFQGNSAPDKSGLPSDRFSAERTGGSVSTLTIQRTQQEDSAVYLCASSLLLAGGTDTQYFGPGTRLTVL.

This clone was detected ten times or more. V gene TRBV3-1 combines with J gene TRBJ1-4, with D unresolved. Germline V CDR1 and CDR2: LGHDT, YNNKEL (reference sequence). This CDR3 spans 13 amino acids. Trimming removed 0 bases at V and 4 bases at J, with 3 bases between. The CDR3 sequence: CASSQEGNEKLFF. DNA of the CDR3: TGTGCCAGCAGCCAAGAAGGTAATGAAAAACTGTTTTTT.

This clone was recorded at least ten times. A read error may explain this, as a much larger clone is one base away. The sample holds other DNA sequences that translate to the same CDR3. The CDR3 loop reads CSARDLRWQGTYEQYF. The CDR3 DNA reads TGCAGTGCTAGGGATCTAAGGTGGCAGGGCACCTACGAGCAGTACTTC. The chain links TRBV20-1 to TRBJ2-7; D might be TRBD1 (5 bases). V lost 3 bases, J lost 2 bases, and 20 bases lay in between. In germline, CDR1 is DFQATT, CDR2 SNEGSKA (reference sequence). The CDR3 has 16 amino acids.

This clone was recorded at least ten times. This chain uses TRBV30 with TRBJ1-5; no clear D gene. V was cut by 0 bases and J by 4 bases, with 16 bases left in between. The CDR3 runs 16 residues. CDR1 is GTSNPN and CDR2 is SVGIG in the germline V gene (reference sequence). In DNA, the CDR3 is TGTGCCTGGAGTGTACGGGGAGGGCGTGGAAATCAGCCCCAGCATTTT. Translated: CAWSVRGGRGNQPQHF.

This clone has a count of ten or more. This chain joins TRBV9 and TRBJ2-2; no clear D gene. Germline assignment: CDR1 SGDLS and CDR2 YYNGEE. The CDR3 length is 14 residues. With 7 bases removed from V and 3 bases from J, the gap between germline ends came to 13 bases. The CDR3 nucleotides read TGTGCCAGCGGTCCTACTTCGGACACCGGGGAGCTGTTTTTT. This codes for CASGPTSDTGELFF. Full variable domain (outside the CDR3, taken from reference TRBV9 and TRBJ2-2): DSGVTQTPKHLITATGQRVTLRCSPRSGDLSVYWYQQSLDQGLQFLIQYYNGEERAKGNILERFSAQQFPDLHSELNLSSLELGDSALYFCASGPTSDTGELFFGEGSRLTVL.

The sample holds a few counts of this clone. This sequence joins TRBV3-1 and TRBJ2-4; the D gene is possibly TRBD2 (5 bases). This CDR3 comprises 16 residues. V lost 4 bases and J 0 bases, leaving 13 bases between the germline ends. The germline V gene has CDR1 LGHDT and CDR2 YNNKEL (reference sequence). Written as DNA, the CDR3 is TGTGCCAGCAGCCGGCTCGCGGGTGGAGCCAAAAACATTCAGTACTTC. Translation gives CASSRLAGGAKNIQYF.

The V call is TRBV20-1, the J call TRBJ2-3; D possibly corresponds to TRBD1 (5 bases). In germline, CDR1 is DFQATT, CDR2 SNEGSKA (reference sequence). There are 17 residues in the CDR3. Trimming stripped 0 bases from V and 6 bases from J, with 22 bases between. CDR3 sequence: CSARDSEAGFIRDTQYF. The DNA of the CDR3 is TGCAGTGCTAGAGATTCTGAGGCAGGGTTCATTAGGGATACGCAGTATTTT.

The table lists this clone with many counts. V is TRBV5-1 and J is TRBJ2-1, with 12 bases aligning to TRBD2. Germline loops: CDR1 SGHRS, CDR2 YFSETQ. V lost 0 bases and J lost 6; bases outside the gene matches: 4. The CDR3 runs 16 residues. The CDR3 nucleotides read TGCGCCAGCAGCTTGGGGACTAGCGGGAACTTCAATGAGCAGTTCTTC. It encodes CASSLGTSGNFNEQFF. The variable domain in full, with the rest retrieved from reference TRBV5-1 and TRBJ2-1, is KAGVTQTPRYLIKTRGQQVTLSCSPISGHRSVSWYQQTPGQGLQFLFEYFSETQRNKGNFPGRFSGRQFSNSRSEMNVSTLELGDSALYLCASSLGTSGNFNEQFFGPGTRLTVL.

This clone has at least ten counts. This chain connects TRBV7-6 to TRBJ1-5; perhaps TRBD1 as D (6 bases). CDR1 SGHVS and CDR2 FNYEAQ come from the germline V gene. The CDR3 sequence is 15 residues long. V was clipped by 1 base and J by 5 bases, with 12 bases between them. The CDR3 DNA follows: TGTGCCAGCAGCTTAGAGGGGGGGCTTTATCAGCCCCAGCATTTT. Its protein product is CASSLEGGLYQPQHF. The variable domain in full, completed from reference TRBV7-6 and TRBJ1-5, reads GAGVSQSPRYKVTKRGQDVALRCDPISGHVSLYWYRQALGQGPEFLTYFNYEAQQDKSGLPNDRFSAERPEGSISTLTIQRTEQRDSAMYRCASSLEGGLYQPQHFGDGTRLSIL.

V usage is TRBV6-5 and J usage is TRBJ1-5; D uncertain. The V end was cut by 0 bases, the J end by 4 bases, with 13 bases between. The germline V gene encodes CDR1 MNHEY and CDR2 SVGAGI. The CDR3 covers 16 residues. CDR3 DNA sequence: TGTGCCAGCAGTTACTCTGGCAGGTGCCGTAATCAGCCCCAGCATTTT. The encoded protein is CASSYSGRCRNQPQHF.

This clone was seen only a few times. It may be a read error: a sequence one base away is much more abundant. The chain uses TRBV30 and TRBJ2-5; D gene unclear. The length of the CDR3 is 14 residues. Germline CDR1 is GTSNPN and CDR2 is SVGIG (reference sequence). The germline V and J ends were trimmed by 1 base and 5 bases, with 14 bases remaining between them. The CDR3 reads CAWSGTAGVETQYF. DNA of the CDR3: TGTGCCTGGAGTGGAACCGCCGGCGTGGAGACCCAGTACTTC.

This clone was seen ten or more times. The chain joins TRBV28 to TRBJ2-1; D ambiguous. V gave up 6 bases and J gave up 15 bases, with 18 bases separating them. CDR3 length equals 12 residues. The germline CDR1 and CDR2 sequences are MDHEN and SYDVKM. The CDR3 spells CASSRSTARTFF. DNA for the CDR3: TGTGCCAGCAGCCGATCGACCGCCAGGACGTTCTTC. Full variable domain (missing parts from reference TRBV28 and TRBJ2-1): DVKVTQSSRYLVKRTGEKVFLECVQDMDHENMFWYRQDPGLGLRLIYFSYDVKMKEKGDIPEGYSVSREKKERFSLILESASTNQTSMYLCASSRSTARTFFGPGTRLTVL.

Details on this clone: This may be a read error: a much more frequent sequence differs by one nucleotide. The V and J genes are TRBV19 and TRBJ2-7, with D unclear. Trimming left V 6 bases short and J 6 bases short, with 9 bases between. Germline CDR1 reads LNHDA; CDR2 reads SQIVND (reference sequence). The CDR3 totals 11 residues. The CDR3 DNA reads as TGTGCCAGTAGAAACTGCGGCGAGCAGTACTTC. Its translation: CASRNCGEQYF.

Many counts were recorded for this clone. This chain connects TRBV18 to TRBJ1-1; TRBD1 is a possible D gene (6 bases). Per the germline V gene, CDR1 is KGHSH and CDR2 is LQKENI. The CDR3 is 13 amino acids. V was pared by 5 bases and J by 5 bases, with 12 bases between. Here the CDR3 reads CASSFNRETEAFF. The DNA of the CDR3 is TGTGCCAGCTCATTCAACAGGGAGACTGAAGCTTTCTTT.

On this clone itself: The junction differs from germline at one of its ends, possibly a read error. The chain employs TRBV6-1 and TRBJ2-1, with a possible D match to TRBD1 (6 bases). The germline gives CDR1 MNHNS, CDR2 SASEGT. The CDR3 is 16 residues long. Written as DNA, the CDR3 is TGTGCCAGCAGTCCCACCCGGGACACCTCCTACAATGAGCATTTCTTC. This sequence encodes CASSPTRDTSYNEHFF.

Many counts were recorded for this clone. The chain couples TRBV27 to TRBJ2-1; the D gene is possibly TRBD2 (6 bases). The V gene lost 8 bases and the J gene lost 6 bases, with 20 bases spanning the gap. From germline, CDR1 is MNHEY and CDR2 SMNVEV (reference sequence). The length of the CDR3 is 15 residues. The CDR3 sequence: CASGEDPILGNEQFF. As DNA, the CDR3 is TGTGCCAGCGGGGAGGATCCGATCTTAGGCAATGAGCAGTTCTTC.

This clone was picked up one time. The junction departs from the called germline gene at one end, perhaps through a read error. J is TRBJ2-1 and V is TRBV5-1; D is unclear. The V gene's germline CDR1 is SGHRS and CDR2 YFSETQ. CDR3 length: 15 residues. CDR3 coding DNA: TGCGCCAGCAGCTTAGACTGGGTCTCCTACAATGGGCAGTTCTTC. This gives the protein CASSLDWVSYNGQFF.

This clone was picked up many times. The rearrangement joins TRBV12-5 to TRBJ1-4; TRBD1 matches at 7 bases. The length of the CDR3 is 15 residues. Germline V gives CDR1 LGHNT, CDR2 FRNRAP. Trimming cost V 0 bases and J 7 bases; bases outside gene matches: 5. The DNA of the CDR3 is TGTGCTAGTGGTTTGGTCGGGACAGCGGTTGAAAAACTGTTTTTT. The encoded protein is CASGLVGTAVEKLFF.

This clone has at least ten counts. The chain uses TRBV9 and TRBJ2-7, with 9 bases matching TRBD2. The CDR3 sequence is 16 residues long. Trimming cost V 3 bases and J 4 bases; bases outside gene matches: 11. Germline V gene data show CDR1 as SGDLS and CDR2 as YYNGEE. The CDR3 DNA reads TGTGCCAGCAGCGGCGGGGTAGCGGGAGTCAAATACGAGCAGTACTTC. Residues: CASSGGVAGVKYEQYF.

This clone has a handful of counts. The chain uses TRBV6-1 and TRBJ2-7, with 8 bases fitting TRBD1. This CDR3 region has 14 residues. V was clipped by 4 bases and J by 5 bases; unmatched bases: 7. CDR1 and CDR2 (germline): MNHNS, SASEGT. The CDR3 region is CASSGTGRRNEQYF. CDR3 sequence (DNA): TGTGCCAGCAGTGGGACAGGGAGGAGGAACGAGCAGTACTTC.

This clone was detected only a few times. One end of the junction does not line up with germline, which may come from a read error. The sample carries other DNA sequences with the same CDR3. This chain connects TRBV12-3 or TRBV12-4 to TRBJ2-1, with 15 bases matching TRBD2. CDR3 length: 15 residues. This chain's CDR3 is CASSPGLAGGNEQFF. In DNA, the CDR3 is TGTGCCAGCAGCCCGGGACTAGCGGGAGGTAATGAGCAGTTCTTT.

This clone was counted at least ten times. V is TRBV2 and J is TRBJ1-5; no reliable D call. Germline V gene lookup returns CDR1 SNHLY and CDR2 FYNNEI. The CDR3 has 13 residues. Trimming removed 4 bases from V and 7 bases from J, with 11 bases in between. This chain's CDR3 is CASSVLPRQPQHF. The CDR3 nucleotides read TGTGCCAGCAGTGTACTTCCTCGGCAGCCCCAGCATTTT.

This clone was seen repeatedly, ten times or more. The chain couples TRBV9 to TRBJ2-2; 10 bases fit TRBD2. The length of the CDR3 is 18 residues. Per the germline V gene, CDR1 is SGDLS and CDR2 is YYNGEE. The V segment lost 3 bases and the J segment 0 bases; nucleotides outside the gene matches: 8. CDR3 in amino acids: CASSGRLAGVTNTGELFF. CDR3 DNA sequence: TGTGCCAGCAGCGGGAGACTAGCGGGCGTAACGAACACCGGGGAGCTGTTTTTT.

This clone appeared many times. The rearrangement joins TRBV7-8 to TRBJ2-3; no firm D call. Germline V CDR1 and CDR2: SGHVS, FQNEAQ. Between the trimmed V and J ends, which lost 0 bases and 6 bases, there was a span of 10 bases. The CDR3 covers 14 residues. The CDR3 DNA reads TGTGCCAGCAGCTTAGCATCTTTCCGGGATACGCAGTATTTT. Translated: CASSLASFRDTQYF.

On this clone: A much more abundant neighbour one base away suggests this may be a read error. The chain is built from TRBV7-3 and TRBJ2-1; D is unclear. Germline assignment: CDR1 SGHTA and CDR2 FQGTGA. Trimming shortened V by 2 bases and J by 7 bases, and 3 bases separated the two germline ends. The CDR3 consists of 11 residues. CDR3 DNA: TGTGCCAGCAGCTTATGGAATGAGCAGTTCTTC. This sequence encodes CASSLWNEQFF. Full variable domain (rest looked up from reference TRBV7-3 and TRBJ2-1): GAGVSQTPSNKVTEKGKYVELRCDPISGHTALYWYRQSLGQGPEFLIYFQGTGAADDSGLPNDRFFAVRPEGSVSTLKIQRTERGDSAVYLCASSLWNEQFFGPGTRLTVL.